The 31 T cell receptor beta chains presented below share a single source sample, sequenced in a study of cytomegalovirus exposure and HLA in healthy donors. 13 Jbeta primers and 60 Vbeta primers were used for the PCR. Method: immunoSEQ multiplex PCR; TCRdb's copy keeps in-frame clones and lacks some. The listing records tens of thousands of clones. The specimen was PBMCs. All receptors derive from a middle-aged man in good health and CMV-seronegative.

The chain joins TRBV15 to TRBJ1-5; D not certain. V was clipped by 5 bases and J by 6 bases, with 11 bases between them. The CDR3 loop spans 13 amino acids. CDR1 LNHNV and CDR2 YYDKDF come from the germline V gene (reference sequence). The CDR3 DNA sequence: TGTGCCACCAGCGGGCTGGAGGGTCAGCCCCAGCATTTT. Its protein is CATSGLEGQPQHF.

This chain links TRBV28 with TRBJ2-7, with 9 bases lining up with TRBD1. Trimming at V came to 6 bases and at J to 6 bases, leaving 9 bases not matched to a gene. CDR1 is MDHEN and CDR2 is SYDVKM in the germline V gene. The CDR3 totals 14 residues. The CDR3 region is CASSPPGQGAEQYF. The CDR3 DNA sequence: TGTGCCAGCAGCCCCCCGGGACAGGGAGCCGAGCAGTACTTC.

The chain joins TRBV18 to TRBJ1-1, with D perhaps matching TRBD1 (6 bases). V shed 8 bases and J shed 1 base, with 20 bases lying between them. This CDR3 comprises 16 residues. Germline V gene sequence: CDR1 KGHSH, CDR2 LQKENI. CDR3 loop: CASAQGGGLRNTEAFF. In DNA form, the CDR3 reads TGTGCCAGCGCTCAGGGAGGGGGGCTTCGGAACACTGAAGCTTTCTTT. Using reference TRBV18 and TRBJ1-1 for the parts outside the CDR3, the full variable domain is NAGVMQNPRHLVRRRGQEARLRCSPMKGHSHVYWYRQLPEEGLKFMVYLQKENIIDESGMPKERFSAEFPKEGPSILRIQQVVRGDSAAYFCASAQGGGLRNTEAFFGQGTRLTVV.

The chain is built from TRBV5-1 and TRBJ1-1; 8 positions agree with TRBD1. The CDR3 has 14 amino acids. The J segment lost 8 bases and the V segment lost 5 bases, leaving 11 bases of the junction unmatched. CDR1 SGHRS and CDR2 YFSETQ come from the germline V gene. The CDR3 nucleotides read TGCGCCAGCAGACGGAACGGACAGGGCGCAGAAGCTTTCTTT. This encodes CASRRNGQGAEAFF. Looking up the rest from reference TRBV5-1 and TRBJ1-1 gives the full variable domain: KAGVTQTPRYLIKTRGQQVTLSCSPISGHRSVSWYQQTPGQGLQFLFEYFSETQRNKGNFPGRFSGRQFSNSRSEMNVSTLELGDSALYLCASRRNGQGAEAFFGQGTRLTVV.

The rearrangement uses TRBV9 and TRBJ2-7; the match to TRBD1 covers 7 bases. This CDR3 comprises 15 residues. Germline CDR1 reads SGDLS; CDR2 reads YYNGEE. The ends lost 3 bases at V and 2 bases at J; junction bases unmatched: 8. This CDR3 is CASSAQGWGPYEQYF. Written as DNA, the CDR3 is TGTGCCAGCAGCGCACAGGGGTGGGGACCCTACGAGCAGTACTTC.

V gene TRBV29-1 combines with J gene TRBJ2-5; TRBD1 is a possible D gene (5 bases). The germline V gene has CDR1 SQVTM and CDR2 ANQGSEA. Trimming removed 3 bases from V and 3 bases from J, with 8 bases in between. The CDR3 runs to 12 residues. DNA of the CDR3: TGCAGCGTTGACAGGGATAAAGAGACCCAGTACTTC. It yields the protein CSVDRDKETQYF.

The CDR3 DNA reads as TGTGCCACAAACAGGGGTGGTATCGGGGAGCTGTTTTTT. Its translation: CATNRGGIGELFF. The rearrangement joins TRBV5-4 to TRBJ2-2; 7 bases map to TRBD1. Germline trimming cut 9 bases from V and 7 bases from J; bases unmatched to any gene: 9. Germline CDR1 SGHNT, CDR2 YYREEE (reference sequence). The CDR3 totals 13 residues.

The CDR3 DNA is TGTGCCAGCAGCTTTCTATCAGGGGGCTTCGGTGAAAAACTGTTTTTT. This sequence encodes CASSFLSGGFGEKLFF. The rearrangement uses TRBV7-2 and TRBJ1-4, with TRBD1 identical over 8 bases. Germline V lookup: CDR1 SGHTA, CDR2 FQGNSA. Trimming removed 3 bases from V and 7 bases from J; junction bases left unmatched: 10. The CDR3 contains 16 residues. Together with reference TRBV7-2 and TRBJ1-4, the CDR3 gives the full variable domain: GAGVSQSPSNKVTEKGKDVELRCDPISGHTALYWYRQSLGQGLEFLIYFQGNSAPDKSGLPSDRFSAERTGGSVSTLTIQRTQQEDSAVYLCASSFLSGGFGEKLFFGSGTQLSVL.

Details on this clone: The junction departs from germline at one end; a sequencing error may be responsible. The CDR3 sequence is CASSPMGRGYTGELFF. In nucleotides, the CDR3 is TGTGCTAGCAGCCCCATGGGCAGGGGGTACACCGGGGAGCTGTTTTTT. This rearrangement joins TRBV7-3 to TRBJ2-2, with TRBD1 matching over 7 bases. The CDR3 length is 16 residues. The germline gives CDR1 SGHTA, CDR2 FQGTGA.

The CDR3 here is CASRDRNNYEQYF. CDR3 bases: TGTGCCAGCCGGGACAGGAACAACTACGAGCAGTACTTC. The chain links TRBV19 to TRBJ2-7; 8 bases agree with TRBD1. The CDR3 loop spans 13 amino acids. Unmatched junction bases numbered 7, after V lost 9 bases and J lost 3 bases. Germline V gives CDR1 LNHDA, CDR2 SQIVND (reference sequence).

The chain uses TRBV30 and TRBJ2-7; TRBD2 matches at 10 bases. Trimming cost V 4 bases and J 7 bases; bases outside gene matches: 16. The CDR3 sequence is 16 residues long. Germline-derived CDR1 and CDR2 are GTSNPN and SVGIG (reference sequence). The CDR3: CAWTKGTSAAREEQYF. The CDR3 DNA follows: TGTGCCTGGACCAAAGGGACTAGCGCCGCCCGGGAAGAGCAGTACTTC.

This chain uses TRBV19 with TRBJ2-5; 10 bases line up with TRBD1. The CDR3 loop spans 15 amino acids. Germline CDR1 is LNHDA and CDR2 is SQIVND (reference sequence). With 4 bases clipped from V and 5 bases from J, the junction kept 7 bases outside the gene matches. CDR3 protein: CASSTRQGAWETQYF. CDR3 DNA sequence: TGTGCCAGTAGTACACGACAGGGGGCATGGGAGACCCAGTACTTC.

This chain connects TRBV27 to TRBJ1-1, with D possibly being TRBD1 (5 bases). CDR1 and CDR2 (germline): MNHEY, SMNVEV (reference sequence). Trimming removed 3 bases from V and 2 bases from J, with 7 bases in between. This CDR3 is built from 13 residues. This chain's CDR3 is CASSFQGNTEAFF. The CDR3 coding sequence is TGTGCCAGCAGTTTTCAGGGTAACACTGAAGCTTTCTTT.

The V and J genes are TRBV2 and TRBJ2-3; 12 nucleotides agree with TRBD2. V was clipped by 4 bases and J by 1 base; unmatched bases: 9. The germline V gene has CDR1 SNHLY and CDR2 FYNNEI. This CDR3 comprises 18 residues. In nucleotides, the CDR3 is TGTGCCAGCAGTGGGCGGCTAGCGGGGGGGCAGGGCACAGATACGCAGTATTTT. Amino acids: CASSGRLAGGQGTDTQYF. The variable domain in full, completed from reference TRBV2 and TRBJ2-3, reads EPEVTQTPSHQVTQMGQEVILRCVPISNHLYFYWYRQILGQKVEFLVSFYNNEISEKSEIFDDQFSVERPDGSNFTLKIRSTKLEDSAMYFCASSGRLAGGQGTDTQYFGPGTRLTVL.

The chain recombines TRBV6-6 with TRBJ1-5; no definite D call. This CDR3 is 15 amino acids long. V was trimmed by 7 bases and J by 0 bases, leaving 13 bases between them. In germline, CDR1 is MNHNY, CDR2 SVGAGI (reference sequence). The CDR3 DNA reads as TGTGCCAGCAACTTGATCAATTATAGCAATCAGCCCCAGCATTTT. Translation gives CASNLINYSNQPQHF.

The chain carries TRBV10-3 and TRBJ1-1; D not certain. This CDR3 comprises 15 residues. Germline V gene data show CDR1 as ENHRY and CDR2 as SYGVKD. The germline V and J ends were trimmed by 3 bases and 1 base, with 12 bases remaining between them. CDR3 protein: CAISELSSGNTEAFF. CDR3 in DNA: TGTGCCATCAGTGAACTAAGCTCCGGGAACACTGAAGCTTTCTTT.

This sequence joins TRBV7-2 and TRBJ1-4, with D tentatively TRBD1 (6 bases). Trimming took off 1 base at V and 5 bases at J, with 11 bases between the two ends. This CDR3 is 15 amino acids long. Germline CDR1 is SGHTA and CDR2 is FQGNSA. The CDR3 reads CASSLGGGLNEKLFF. The CDR3 coding sequence is TGTGCCAGCAGCTTAGGGGGGGGCCTAAATGAAAAACTGTTTTTT.

The V call is TRBV10-2, the J call TRBJ2-2, with 12 bases fitting TRBD2. Unmatched junction bases numbered 7, after V lost 6 bases and J lost 5 bases. Looked up from germline, CDR1 is WSHSY and CDR2 is SAAADI. The CDR3 extends over 16 amino acids. The CDR3 coding sequence is TGCGCCAGCAGCCTAGCGGGGGGGCGTCTTACCGGGGAGCTGTTTTTT. Protein sequence: CASSLAGGRLTGELFF.

CDR3 protein: CASRVIAGVNTGELFF. As DNA, the CDR3 is TGCGCCAGCAGAGTAATTGCGGGGGTAAACACCGGGGAGCTGTTTTTT. The rearrangement links TRBV5-1 to TRBJ2-2; 7 bases are shared with TRBD2. V was clipped by 5 bases and J by 2 bases; unmatched bases: 9. CDR1 and CDR2 from the germline V gene are SGHRS and YFSETQ. The CDR3 has 16 amino acids.

V gene TRBV4-3 combines with J gene TRBJ1-1; TRBD1 matches at 10 bases. Per germline, CDR1 LGHNA and CDR2 YSLEER. J gave up 4 bases and V 3 bases, and 2 bases lay outside the gene matches. The CDR3 contains 14 residues. The CDR3, as DNA: TGCGCCAGCAGCCAGGGGACAGGGGTCACTGAAGCTTTCTTT. It specifies CASSQGTGVTEAFF.

V and J are TRBV7-8 and TRBJ2-7; 7 bases agree with TRBD1. The CDR3 runs to 14 residues. Trimming cost V 11 bases and J 2 bases; bases outside gene matches: 12. In germline, CDR1 is SGHVS, CDR2 FQNEAQ. The CDR3 loop is CAQRGGLKAYEQYF. The CDR3 DNA sequence: TGTGCCCAAAGAGGGGGCCTAAAGGCCTACGAGCAGTACTTC. Looking up the rest from reference TRBV7-8 and TRBJ2-7 gives the full variable domain: GAGVSQSPRYKVAKRGQDVALRCDPISGHVSLFWYQQALGQGPEFLTYFQNEAQLDKSGLPSDRFFAERPEGSVSTLKIQRTQQEDSAVYLCAQRGGLKAYEQYFGPGTRLTVT.

This chain links TRBV13 with TRBJ1-2, with 12 bases that match TRBD1. V shed 1 base, J shed 5 bases, and the junction held 5 bases outside the gene matches. CDR3 length: 16 amino acids. Germline V gene data show CDR1 as PRHDT and CDR2 as FYEKMQ (reference sequence). CDR3 bases: TGTGCCAGCAGCTTAGTCCCGGGACAGGGGGCATATGGCTACACCTTC. It yields the protein CASSLVPGQGAYGYTF.

J is TRBJ2-2 and V is TRBV7-2; TRBD2 is a possible D gene (7 bases). The CDR3 totals 16 residues. Per germline, CDR1 SGHTA and CDR2 FQGNSA. V lost 2 bases and J 0 bases, leaving 10 bases between the germline ends. The CDR3 spells CASSLKGGANTGELFF. The CDR3 DNA follows: TGTGCCAGCAGCTTAAAAGGGGGGGCGAACACCGGGGAGCTGTTTTTT.

The chain couples TRBV18 to TRBJ1-1; D unresolved. The CDR3 spans 13 residues. The germline CDR1 and CDR2 sequences are KGHSH and LQKENI. V was cut by 3 bases and J by 2 bases, with 7 bases left in between. CDR3 protein: CASSPEINTEAFF. Here the CDR3 DNA reads TGTGCCAGCTCACCGGAGATTAACACTGAAGCTTTCTTT.

This chain joins TRBV5-4 and TRBJ2-5; D might be TRBD2 (6 bases). Trimming shortened V by 3 bases and J by 5 bases, and 14 bases separated the two germline ends. The CDR3 is made up of 14 amino acids. Germline values: CDR1 SGHNT, CDR2 YYREEE (reference sequence). The CDR3 DNA follows: TGTGCCAGCAGCTCTCCGACTAGTGAGGAGACCCAGTACTTC. Translation: CASSSPTSEETQYF.

V is TRBV25-1 and J is TRBJ1-1, with 9 bases aligning to TRBD1. V was pared by 3 bases and J by 1 base, with 9 bases of the junction left unmatched. Germline V gene sequence: CDR1 MGHDK, CDR2 SYGVNS. CDR3 length: 17 amino acids. CDR3 bases: TGTGCCAGCAGTGACCTGATGCCGACAGGGGGGAACACTGAAGCTTTCTTT. Residues: CASSDLMPTGGNTEAFF.

The chain combines TRBV6-5 with TRBJ2-7; D may be TRBD2 (5 bases). The CDR3 runs 15 residues. Trimming took 5 bases from V and 0 from J, leaving 14 bases between them. The germline gives CDR1 MNHEY, CDR2 SVGAGI. The CDR3, as DNA: TGTGCCAGCAGTCGATACCGTGGGAGCTCCTACGAGCAGTACTTC. It specifies CASSRYRGSSYEQYF.

CDR3 DNA: TGTGCCATCCATACAGGGGGGGTCACCGGGGAGCTGTTTTTT. This sequence encodes CAIHTGGVTGELFF. The chain combines TRBV7-2 with TRBJ2-2; D may be TRBD1 (8 bases). Germline V gene data show CDR1 as SGHTA and CDR2 as FQGNSA. V gave up 10 bases and J gave up 4 bases, with 16 bases separating them. The CDR3 totals 14 residues.

The chain recombines TRBV5-1 with TRBJ2-2, with a possible D match to TRBD1 (6 bases). The CDR3 has 15 residues. Trimming removed 0 bases from V and 9 bases from J, with 15 bases in between. Per germline, CDR1 SGHRS and CDR2 YFSETQ. CDR3 sequence: CASSLGTGPGRELFF. The CDR3 DNA reads as TGCGCCAGCAGCTTGGGCACAGGGCCGGGGCGGGAGCTGTTTTTT.

The chain employs TRBV28 and TRBJ2-5; 12 bases align to TRBD1. Germline values: CDR1 MDHEN, CDR2 SYDVKM. The V and J ends lost 6 bases and 5 bases, in that order; junction bases with no gene match: 4. The CDR3 has 14 residues. The CDR3 spells CASRGTGGWETQYF. In DNA, the CDR3 is TGTGCCAGCAGGGGGACAGGGGGCTGGGAGACCCAGTACTTC.

DNA for the CDR3: TGCGCCAGCAGCCCGACAGGGAATGTACGTCAGCCCCAGCATTTT. This translates into CASSPTGNVRQPQHF. This chain uses TRBV5-1 with TRBJ1-5; 7 nucleotides agree with TRBD1. Germline assignment: CDR1 SGHRS and CDR2 YFSETQ. The ends lost 4 bases at V and 6 bases at J; junction bases unmatched: 10. The CDR3 runs 15 residues.